These 11 T cell receptor beta chains share one sample of origin, sequenced in a study of blood T cell repertoires in COVID-19 (dated by TCRdb to 2020 to 2021). The method was the immunoSEQ multiplex PCR assay. Held by TCRdb, this immuneACCESS table contains in-frame sequences only and omits some clones. Under half of the omission traces to an unresolved V gene where checked; the cause of the rest is unknown. The sample table records about 250,000 clones; approximately 85% of these occur just once. The ten biggest clones cover around 10% of the sample. Sequences were obtained from PBMCs or T cells enriched from blood (not recorded which). The receptors stem from a woman in her forties or fifties with acute COVID-19.

The chain couples TRBV4-3 to TRBJ1-2; D is ambiguous. V was pared by 0 bases and J by 7 bases, with 18 bases between. The CDR3 length is 16 residues. CDR1 LGHNA and CDR2 YSLEER come from the germline V gene. The CDR3 DNA follows: TGCGCCAGCAGCCAAGATTGGACCTCCAACGCGGGTGGCTACACCTTC. It encodes CASSQDWTSNAGGYTF.

This sequence joins TRBV12-5 and TRBJ1-6; perhaps TRBD1 as D (6 bases). V was cut by 1 base and J by 5 bases, with 12 bases left in between. The CDR3 has 16 residues. The V gene's germline CDR1 is LGHNT and CDR2 FRNRAP. The CDR3 region has the DNA TGTGCTAGTGGTTTGGCGGGGGGCCGGGATAATTCACCCCTCCACTTT. Translated: CASGLAGGRDNSPLHF. Looking up the rest from reference TRBV12-5 and TRBJ1-6 gives the full variable domain: DARVTQTPRHKVTEMGQEVTMRCQPILGHNTVFWYRQTMMQGLELLAYFRNRAPLDDSGMPKDRFSAEMPDATLATLKIQPSEPRDSAVYFCASGLAGGRDNSPLHFGNGTRLTVT.

The V and J genes are TRBV27 and TRBJ1-6, with a tentative D call TRBD1 (6 bases). Germline CDR1 reads MNHEY; CDR2 reads SMNVEV (reference sequence). The germline V and J ends were trimmed by 3 bases and 7 bases, with 28 bases remaining between them. This CDR3 comprises 20 residues. CDR3 sequence reads: CASSFAKWDERTDKNSPLHF. The CDR3 DNA sequence: TGTGCCAGCAGTTTCGCAAAGTGGGACGAAAGGACAGACAAAAATTCACCCCTCCACTTT.

A note on this clone: This sample also contains other DNA sequences that code for the same CDR3. The CDR3 protein is CAWSQGTTDTQYF. The CDR3 DNA sequence: TGTGCCTGGAGCCAGGGCACGACAGATACGCAGTATTTT. The chain links TRBV30 to TRBJ2-3, with D perhaps TRBD1 (5 bases). Trimming took off 3 bases at V and 3 bases at J, with 10 bases between the two ends. The CDR3 length is 13 residues. Germline V gene sequence: CDR1 GTSNPN, CDR2 SVGIG (reference sequence).

The chain combines TRBV11-2 with TRBJ2-1; D is ambiguous. V dropped 3 bases and J dropped 4 bases, with 13 bases sitting between them. The CDR3 contains 15 residues. Germline-derived CDR1 and CDR2 are SGHAT and FQNNGV. The CDR3 DNA is TGTGCCAGCAGCTTGGAGCGAGGAATGTACAATGAGCAGTTCTTC. Residues: CASSLERGMYNEQFF.

This chain connects TRBV6-2 or TRBV6-3 to TRBJ1-6; D possibly corresponds to TRBD1 (6 bases). This CDR3 comprises 13 residues. The germline CDR1 and CDR2 sequences are MNHEY and SVGEGT. The ends were cut back, 6 bases at V and 9 bases at J, with 12 bases in the middle. The CDR3, as DNA: TGTGCCAGCAGCGTAATAGGGGGTTCACCCCTCCACTTT. It translates to CASSVIGGSPLHF.

V and J are TRBV5-8 and TRBJ1-2; D is unresolved. The CDR3 loop spans 12 amino acids. V lost 4 bases to trimming and J lost 0 bases, with 4 bases between them. Germline V CDR1 and CDR2: SGHTS, YDEGEE. CDR3 in amino acids: CASSAANYGYTF. CDR3 DNA sequence: TGTGCCAGCAGCGCGGCTAACTATGGCTACACCTTC.

The rearrangement links TRBV6-4 to TRBJ1-5; 7 nucleotides match TRBD1. Per the germline V gene, CDR1 is MRHNA and CDR2 is SNTAGT. The CDR3 is made up of 15 amino acids. Losses at the gene ends were 4 bases for V and 7 bases for J; bases not matched to a gene: 10. DNA of the CDR3: TGTGCCAGCAGTGCCCTGGCAGGGGGAACCCAGCCCCAGCATTTT. This encodes CASSALAGGTQPQHF.

This clone appeared a single time. The chain uses TRBV30 and TRBJ2-7; the match to TRBD1 covers 8 bases. This CDR3 has 14 amino acids. The germline V gene encodes CDR1 GTSNPN and CDR2 SVGIG (reference sequence). V dropped 2 bases and J dropped 2; count of bases not matched to a gene: 5. This CDR3 is CAWSRTGTPYEQYF. The CDR3 DNA reads TGTGCCTGGAGTAGGACAGGGACACCCTACGAGCAGTACTTC.

This rearrangement joins TRBV18 to TRBJ2-5, with 10 bases lining up with TRBD2. The V segment lost 7 bases and the J segment 3 bases; nucleotides outside the gene matches: 2. CDR1 and CDR2 (germline): KGHSH, LQKENI. This CDR3 has 13 amino acids. The CDR3 nucleotides are TGTGCCAGCTGCGGACTAGCGGAAGAGACCCAGTACTTC. Protein: CASCGLAEETQYF.

The rearrangement joins TRBV2 to TRBJ1-5; TRBD1 aligns across 8 bases. Germline-derived CDR1 and CDR2 are SNHLY and FYNNEI. The CDR3 extends over 13 amino acids. V lost 6 bases, J lost 7 bases, and 5 bases stayed unmatched. CDR3 in amino acids: CASRDRVNQPQHF. Written as DNA, the CDR3 is TGTGCCAGCAGGGACAGGGTAAACCAGCCCCAGCATTTT.